The TCR beta chain under discussion was sequenced for a study of Ad26.COV2.S vaccination and SARS-CoV-2 variants. Study context: Donor participated within the Ad26.COV2.S arm of the COV1001 trial.

Treatment meaning: 15 to 20 received Ad26.COV2.S at low or high dose, single or two shots; five or six received placebo; per-sample allocation not given. The study sampled participants on day 63 after the first vaccine or placebo injection. Produced via immunoSEQ multiplex PCR; TCRdb's table is partial and in-frame only. The profile covers about 350,000 clones, with 80% to 90% appearing a single time and around 5% taken by the ten largest. This material consisted of peripheral blood, taken in a trial of Ad26.COV2.S vaccine versus placebo. The sequence was obtained from a person aged 18-60 years who received the Ad26.COV2.S COVID-19 vaccine or a placebo.

In nucleotides, the CDR3 is TGTGCCAGCAGCTTAGCAAAAGGCTTGAACACTGAAGCTTTCTTT. Translation gives CASSLAKGLNTEAFF. V usage is TRBV7-6 and J usage is TRBJ1-1; D remains unclear. In germline, CDR1 is SGHVS, CDR2 FNYEAQ. V lost 0 bases and J lost 0, with 8 bases in between. CDR3 size: 15 residues.